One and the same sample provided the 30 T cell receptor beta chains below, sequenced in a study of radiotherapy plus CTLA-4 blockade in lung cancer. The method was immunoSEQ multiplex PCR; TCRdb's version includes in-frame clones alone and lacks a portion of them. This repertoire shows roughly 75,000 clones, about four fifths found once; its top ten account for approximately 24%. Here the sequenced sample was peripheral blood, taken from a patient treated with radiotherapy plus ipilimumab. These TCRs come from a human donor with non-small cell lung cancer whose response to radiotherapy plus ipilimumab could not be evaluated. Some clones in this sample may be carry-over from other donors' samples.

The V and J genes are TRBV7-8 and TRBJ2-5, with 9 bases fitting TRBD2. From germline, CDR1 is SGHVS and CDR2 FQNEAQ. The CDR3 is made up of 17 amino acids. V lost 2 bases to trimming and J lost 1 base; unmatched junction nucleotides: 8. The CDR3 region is CASSLLAGNHIQETQYF. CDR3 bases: TGTGCCAGCAGCTTACTAGCGGGGAACCACATCCAAGAGACCCAGTACTTC.

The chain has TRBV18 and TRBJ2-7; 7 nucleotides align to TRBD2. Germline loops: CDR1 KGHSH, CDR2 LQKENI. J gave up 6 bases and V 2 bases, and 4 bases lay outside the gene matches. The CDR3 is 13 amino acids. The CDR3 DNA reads TGTGCCAGCTCACCAGGATCGGGGGGCGAGCAGTACTTC. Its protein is CASSPGSGGEQYF.

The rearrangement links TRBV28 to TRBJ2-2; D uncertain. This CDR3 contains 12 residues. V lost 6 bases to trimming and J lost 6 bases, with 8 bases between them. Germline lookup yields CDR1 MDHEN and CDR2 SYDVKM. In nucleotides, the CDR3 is TGTGCCAGCAGCCCCGGGTCCGGGGAGCTGTTTTTT. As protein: CASSPGSGELFF.

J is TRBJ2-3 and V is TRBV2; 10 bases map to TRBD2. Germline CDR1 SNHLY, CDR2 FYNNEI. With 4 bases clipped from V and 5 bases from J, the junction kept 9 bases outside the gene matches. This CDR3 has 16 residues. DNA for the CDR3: TGTGCCAGCAGTGGGGCCAGCGGGGGGGTGTTAGATACGCAGTATTTT. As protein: CASSGASGGVLDTQYF.

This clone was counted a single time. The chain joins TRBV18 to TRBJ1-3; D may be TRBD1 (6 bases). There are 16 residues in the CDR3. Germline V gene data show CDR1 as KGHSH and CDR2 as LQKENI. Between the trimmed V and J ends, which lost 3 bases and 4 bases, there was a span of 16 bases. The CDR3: CASSPDGGAGGNTIYF. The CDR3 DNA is TGTGCCAGCTCACCTGATGGGGGGGCTGGAGGAAACACCATATATTTT. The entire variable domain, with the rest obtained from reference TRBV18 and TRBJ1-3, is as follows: NAGVMQNPRHLVRRRGQEARLRCSPMKGHSHVYWYRQLPEEGLKFMVYLQKENIIDESGMPKERFSAEFPKEGPSILRIQQVVRGDSAAYFCASSPDGGAGGNTIYFGEGSWLTVV.

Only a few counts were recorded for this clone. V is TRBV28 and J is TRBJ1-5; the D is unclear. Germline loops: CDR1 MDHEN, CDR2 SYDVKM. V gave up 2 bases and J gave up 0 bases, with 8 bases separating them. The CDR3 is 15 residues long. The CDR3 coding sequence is TGTGCCAGCAGTTTACGAGGATATAGCAATCAGCCCCAGCATTTT. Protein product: CASSLRGYSNQPQHF.

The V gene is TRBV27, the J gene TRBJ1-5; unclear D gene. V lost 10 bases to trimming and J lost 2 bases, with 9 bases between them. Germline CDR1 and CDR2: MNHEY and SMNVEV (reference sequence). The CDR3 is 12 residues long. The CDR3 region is CATRGGNQPQHF. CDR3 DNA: TGTGCCACCCGGGGTGGCAATCAGCCCCAGCATTTT.

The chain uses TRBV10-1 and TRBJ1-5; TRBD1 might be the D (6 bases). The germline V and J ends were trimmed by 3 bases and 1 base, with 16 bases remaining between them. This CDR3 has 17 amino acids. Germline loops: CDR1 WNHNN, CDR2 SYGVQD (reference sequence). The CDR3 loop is CASSELQGIMSNQPQHF. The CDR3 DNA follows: TGCGCCAGCAGTGAATTACAGGGAATTATGAGCAATCAGCCCCAGCATTTT.

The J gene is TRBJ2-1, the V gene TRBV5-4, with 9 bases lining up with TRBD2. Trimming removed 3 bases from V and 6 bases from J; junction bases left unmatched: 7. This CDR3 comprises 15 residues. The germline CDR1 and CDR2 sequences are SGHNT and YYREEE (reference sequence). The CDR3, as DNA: TGTGCCAGCAGCTCCGCGGGGGGGCCCGGCAATGAGCAGTTCTTC. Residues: CASSSAGGPGNEQFF. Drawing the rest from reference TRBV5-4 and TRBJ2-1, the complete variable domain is ETGVTQSPTHLIKTRGQQVTLRCSSQSGHNTVSWYQQALGQGPQFIFQYYREEENGRGNFPPRFSGLQFPNYSSELNVNALELDDSALYLCASSSAGGPGNEQFFGPGTRLTVL.

The CDR3 nucleotides are TGCGCCAGCAGCTCCACAGGGACCCCTGAAGCTTTCTTT. Translating it yields CASSSTGTPEAFF. The rearrangement links TRBV5-1 to TRBJ1-1; D may be TRBD1 (6 bases). Germline CDR1 is SGHRS and CDR2 is YFSETQ. CDR3 length equals 13 residues. Trimming took off 3 bases at V and 6 bases at J, with 12 bases between the two ends.

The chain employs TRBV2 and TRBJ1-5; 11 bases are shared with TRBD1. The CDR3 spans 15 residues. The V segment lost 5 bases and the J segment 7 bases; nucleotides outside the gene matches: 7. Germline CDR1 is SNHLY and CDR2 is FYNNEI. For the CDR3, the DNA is TGTGCCAGCAGTTTGGACAGGGGGCAGGGACAGCCCCAGCATTTT. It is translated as CASSLDRGQGQPQHF.

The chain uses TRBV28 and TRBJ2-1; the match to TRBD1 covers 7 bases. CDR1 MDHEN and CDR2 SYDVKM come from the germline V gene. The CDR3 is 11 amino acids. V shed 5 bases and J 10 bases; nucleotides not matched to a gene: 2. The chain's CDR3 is CASSLGQEQFF. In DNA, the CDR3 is TGTGCCAGCAGTCTGGGACAGGAGCAGTTCTTC.

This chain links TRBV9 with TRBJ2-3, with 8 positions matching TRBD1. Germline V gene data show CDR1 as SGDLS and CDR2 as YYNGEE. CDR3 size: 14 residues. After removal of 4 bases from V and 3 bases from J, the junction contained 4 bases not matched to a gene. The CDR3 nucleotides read TGTGCCAGCAGCTCGCGGACAGGGACAGATACGCAGTATTTT. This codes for CASSSRTGTDTQYF.

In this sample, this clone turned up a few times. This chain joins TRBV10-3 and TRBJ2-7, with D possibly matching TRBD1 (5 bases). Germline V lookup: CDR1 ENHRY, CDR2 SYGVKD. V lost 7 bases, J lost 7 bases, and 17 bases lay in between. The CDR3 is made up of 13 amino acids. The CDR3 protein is CAIKGNSFKEQYF. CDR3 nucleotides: TGTGCCATCAAGGGGAACTCCTTTAAAGAGCAGTACTTC.

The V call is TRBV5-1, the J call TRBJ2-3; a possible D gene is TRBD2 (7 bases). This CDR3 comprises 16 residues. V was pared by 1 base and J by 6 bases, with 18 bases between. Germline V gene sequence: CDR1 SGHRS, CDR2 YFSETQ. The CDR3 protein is CASSLFGGGRGDTQYF. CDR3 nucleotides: TGCGCCAGCAGCTTGTTTGGGGGGGGCCGAGGCGATACGCAGTATTTT.

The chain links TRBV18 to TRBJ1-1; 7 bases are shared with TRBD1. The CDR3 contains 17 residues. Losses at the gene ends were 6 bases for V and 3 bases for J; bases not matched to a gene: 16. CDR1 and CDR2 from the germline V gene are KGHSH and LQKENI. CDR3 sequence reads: CASSPRGSRAVDTEAFF. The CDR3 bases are TGTGCCAGCTCGCCCAGGGGGAGTCGGGCAGTGGACACTGAAGCTTTCTTT.

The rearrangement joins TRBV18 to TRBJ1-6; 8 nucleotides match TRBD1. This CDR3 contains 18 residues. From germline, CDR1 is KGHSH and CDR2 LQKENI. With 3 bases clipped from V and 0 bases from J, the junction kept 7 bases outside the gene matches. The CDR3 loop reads CASSPGQVGSSYNSPLHF. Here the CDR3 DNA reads TGTGCCAGCTCACCGGGACAGGTGGGGAGCTCCTATAATTCACCCCTCCACTTT.

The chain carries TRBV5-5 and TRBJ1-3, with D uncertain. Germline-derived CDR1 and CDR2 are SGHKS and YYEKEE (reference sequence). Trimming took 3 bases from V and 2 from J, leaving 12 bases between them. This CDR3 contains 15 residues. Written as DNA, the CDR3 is TGTGCCAGCAGCTCCCCCAAGGAGGCTGGAAACACCATATATTTT. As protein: CASSSPKEAGNTIYF. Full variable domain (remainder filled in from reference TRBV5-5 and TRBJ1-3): DAGVTQSPTHLIKTRGQQVTLRCSPISGHKSVSWYQQVLGQGPQFIFQYYEKEERGRGNFPDRFSARQFPNYSSELNVNALLLGDSALYLCASSSPKEAGNTIYFGEGSWLTVV.

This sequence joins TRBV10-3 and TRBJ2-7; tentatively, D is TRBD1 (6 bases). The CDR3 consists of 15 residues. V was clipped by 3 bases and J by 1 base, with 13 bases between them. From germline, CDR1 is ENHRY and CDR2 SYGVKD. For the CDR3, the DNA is TGTGCCATCAGTGAACCAGGGGCTGGTTCCTACGAGCAGTACTTC. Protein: CAISEPGAGSYEQYF.

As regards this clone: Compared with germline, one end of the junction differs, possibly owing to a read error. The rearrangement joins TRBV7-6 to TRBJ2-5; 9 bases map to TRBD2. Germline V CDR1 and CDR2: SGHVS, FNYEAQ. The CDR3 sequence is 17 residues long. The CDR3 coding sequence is TGTGCCAGCAGCTTAGAGGGGACTAGCCGAAGTGAAGAGGCCCAGTACTTC. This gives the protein CASSLEGTSRSEEAQYF. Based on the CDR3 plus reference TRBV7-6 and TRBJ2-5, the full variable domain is GAGVSQSPRYKVTKRGQDVALRCDPISGHVSLYWYRQALGQGPEFLTYFNYEAQQDKSGLPNDRFSAERPEGSISTLTIQRTEQRDSAMYRCASSLEGTSRSEEAQYFGPGTRLLVL.

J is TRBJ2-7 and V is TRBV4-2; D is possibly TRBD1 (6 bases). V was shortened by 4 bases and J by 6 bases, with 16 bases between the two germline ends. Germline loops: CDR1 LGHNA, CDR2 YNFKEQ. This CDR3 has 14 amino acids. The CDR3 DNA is TGTGCCAGCAGCCCAAGGACAGCCTTCTCCGAGCAGTACTTC. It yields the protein CASSPRTAFSEQYF.

The CDR3 sequence: CASMGQVTYEQYF. CDR3 nucleotide sequence: TGTGCCAGCATGGGACAGGTTACCTACGAGCAGTACTTC. The chain joins TRBV2 to TRBJ2-7, with 8 nucleotides matching TRBD1. There are 13 residues in the CDR3. From germline, CDR1 is SNHLY and CDR2 FYNNEI. The V segment lost 7 bases and the J segment 2 bases; nucleotides outside the gene matches: 4.

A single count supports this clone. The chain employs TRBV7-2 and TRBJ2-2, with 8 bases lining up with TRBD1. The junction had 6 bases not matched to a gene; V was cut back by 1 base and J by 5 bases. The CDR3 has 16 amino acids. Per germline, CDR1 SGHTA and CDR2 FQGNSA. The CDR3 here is CASSLGRTGKTGELFF. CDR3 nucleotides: TGTGCCAGCAGCTTAGGTAGGACAGGGAAGACCGGGGAGCTGTTTTTT.

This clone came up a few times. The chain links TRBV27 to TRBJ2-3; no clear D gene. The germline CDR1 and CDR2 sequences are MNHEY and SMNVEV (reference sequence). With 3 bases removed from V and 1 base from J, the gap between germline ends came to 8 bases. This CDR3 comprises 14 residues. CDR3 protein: CASSFDTRTDTQYF. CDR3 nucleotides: TGTGCCAGCAGTTTCGACACCCGCACAGATACGCAGTATTTT.

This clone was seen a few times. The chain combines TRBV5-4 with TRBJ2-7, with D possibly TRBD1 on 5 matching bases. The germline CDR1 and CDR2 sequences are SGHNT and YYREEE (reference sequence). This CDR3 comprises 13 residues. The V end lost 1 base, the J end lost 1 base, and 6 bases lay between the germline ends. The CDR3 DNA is TGTGCCAGCAGCTTGAGGGGTTCCTACGAGCAGTACTTC. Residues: CASSLRGSYEQYF.

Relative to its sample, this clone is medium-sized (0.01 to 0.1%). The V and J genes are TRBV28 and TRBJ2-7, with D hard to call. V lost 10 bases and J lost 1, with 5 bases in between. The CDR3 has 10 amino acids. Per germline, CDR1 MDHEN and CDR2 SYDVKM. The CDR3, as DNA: TGTGCCACGCGGTCCTACGAGCAGTACTTC. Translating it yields CATRSYEQYF.

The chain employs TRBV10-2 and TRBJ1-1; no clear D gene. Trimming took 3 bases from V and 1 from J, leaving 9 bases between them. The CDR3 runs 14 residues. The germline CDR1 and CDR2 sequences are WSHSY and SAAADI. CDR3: CASSDPGSNTEAFF. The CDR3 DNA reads TGCGCCAGCAGTGATCCGGGTTCGAACACTGAAGCTTTCTTT.

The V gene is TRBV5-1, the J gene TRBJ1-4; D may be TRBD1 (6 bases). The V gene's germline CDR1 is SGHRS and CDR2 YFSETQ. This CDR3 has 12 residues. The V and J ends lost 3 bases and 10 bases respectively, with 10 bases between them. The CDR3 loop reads CASSSAQGKLFF. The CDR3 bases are TGCGCCAGCAGCTCGGCACAGGGAAAACTGTTTTTT.

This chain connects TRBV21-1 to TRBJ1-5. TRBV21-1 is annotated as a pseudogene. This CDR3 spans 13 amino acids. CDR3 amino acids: CATPGRTNQPQHF. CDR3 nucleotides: TGTGCCACCCCAGGGAGGACCAATCAGCCCCAGCATTTT.

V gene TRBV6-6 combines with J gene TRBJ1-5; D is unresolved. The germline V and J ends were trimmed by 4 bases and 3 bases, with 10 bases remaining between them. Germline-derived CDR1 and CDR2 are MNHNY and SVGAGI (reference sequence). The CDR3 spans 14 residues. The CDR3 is CASSSLSTNQPQHF. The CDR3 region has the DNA TGTGCCAGCAGTTCGCTTAGCACCAATCAGCCCCAGCATTTT.